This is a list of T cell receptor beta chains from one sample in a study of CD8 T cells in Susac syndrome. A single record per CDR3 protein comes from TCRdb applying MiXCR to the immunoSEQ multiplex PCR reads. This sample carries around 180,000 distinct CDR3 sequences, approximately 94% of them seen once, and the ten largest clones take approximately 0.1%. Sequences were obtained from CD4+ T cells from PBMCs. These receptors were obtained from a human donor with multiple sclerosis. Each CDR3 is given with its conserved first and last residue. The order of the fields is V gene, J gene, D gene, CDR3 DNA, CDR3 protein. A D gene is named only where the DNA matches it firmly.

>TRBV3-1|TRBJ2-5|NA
TGTGCCAGCAGGGACTGGAGTGGAGAGACCCAGTACTTC
CASRDWSGETQYF
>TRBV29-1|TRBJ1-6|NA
TGCAGCGCGCAGACAGTAGCCAATTCACCCCTCCACTTT
CSAQTVANSPLHF
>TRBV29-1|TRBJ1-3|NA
TGCAGCGTTAGGACAGTGGGGGCCTCTGGAAACACCATATATTTT
CSVRTVGASGNTIYF
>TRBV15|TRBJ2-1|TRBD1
TGTGCCACCAGCAGAGACCCAGGGGGTTACAATGAGCAGTTCTTC
CATSRDPGGYNEQFF
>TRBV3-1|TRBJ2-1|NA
TGTGCCAGCAGCCCTACTCCCGTGAGCTCCTACAATGAGCAGTTCTTC
CASSPTPVSSYNEQFF
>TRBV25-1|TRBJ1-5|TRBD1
TGTGCCAGCAGTGAGGGACAGGGGGGCCGGCAGCCCCAGCATTTT
CASSEGQGGRQPQHF
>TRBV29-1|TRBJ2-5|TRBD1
TGCAGCGCTGACAGGGGGCAGGAGACCCAGTACTTC
CSADRGQETQYF
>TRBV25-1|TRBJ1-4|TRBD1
TGTGCCAGCAGACAGACAGGGTCTGCCAATGAAAAACTGTTTTTT
CASRQTGSANEKLFF
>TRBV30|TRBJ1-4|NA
TGTGCCTGTCGAGGCGGAGGGAATGAAAAACTGTTTTTT
CACRGGGNEKLFF
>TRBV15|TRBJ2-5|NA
TGTGCCACCAGCCGCCCGGGGGAGACCCAGTACTTC
CATSRPGETQYF
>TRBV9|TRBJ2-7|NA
TGTGCCAGCAGTCGGGAAGGGTCCTCCTACGAGCAGTACTTC
CASSREGSSYEQYF
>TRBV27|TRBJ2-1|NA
TGTGCCAGCAGTTTCTGGCGGGGCCCAGGGGGGAATGAGCAGTTCTTC
CASSFWRGPGGNEQFF
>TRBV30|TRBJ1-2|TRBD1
TGTGCCTGGAGTGTACAGGGGGACTACACCTTC
CAWSVQGDYTF
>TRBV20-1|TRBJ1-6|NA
TGCAGTGCTAGATCCACCGGGTCACACTTTGGTAGGAATTCACCCCTCCACTTT
CSARSTGSHFGRNSPLHF
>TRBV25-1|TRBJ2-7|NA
TGTGCCAGCAGTGAATACCGCTCCTACGAGCAGTACTTC
CASSEYRSYEQYF